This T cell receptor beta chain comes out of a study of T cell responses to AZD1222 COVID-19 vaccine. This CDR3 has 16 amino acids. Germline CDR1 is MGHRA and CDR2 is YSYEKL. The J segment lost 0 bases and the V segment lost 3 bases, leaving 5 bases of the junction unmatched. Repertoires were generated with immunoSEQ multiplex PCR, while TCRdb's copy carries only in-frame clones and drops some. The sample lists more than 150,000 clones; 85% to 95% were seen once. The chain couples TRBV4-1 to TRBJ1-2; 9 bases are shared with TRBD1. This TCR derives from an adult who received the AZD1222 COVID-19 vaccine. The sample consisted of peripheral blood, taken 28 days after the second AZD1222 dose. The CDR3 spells CASSQDRGFPNYGYTF. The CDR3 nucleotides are TGCGCCAGCAGCCAGGACAGGGGATTTCCTAACTATGGCTACACCTTC.